A single sample gave rise to the 15 T cell receptor beta chains below, sequenced in a study of OX40 agonist ivuxolimab in advanced cancers. TCRdb keeps only in-frame clones here, not all; method: immunoSEQ multiplex PCR. The repertoire holds roughly 48,000 clones, around nine tenths seen once, with 10% in the top ten. The material was CD4+ or CD8+ T cells sorted from blood, obtained in a trial of the OX40 agonist ivuxolimab. These receptors were taken from an adult with an advanced solid tumor such as melanoma, head and neck, liver or kidney cancer.

To note about this clone: Other DNA sequences in this sample translate to the same CDR3. The chain carries TRBV7-3 and TRBJ1-1, with D unresolved. Trimming cost V 0 bases and J 1 base, with 3 bases left between them. This CDR3 comprises 13 residues. Germline CDR1 reads SGHTA; CDR2 reads FQGTGA. CDR3 DNA: TGTGCCAGCAGCTTAACAGGGAACACTGAAGCTTTCTTT. Translated, it gives CASSLTGNTEAFF.

The V and J genes are TRBV7-9 and TRBJ1-1; D might be TRBD1 (6 bases). Germline V lookup: CDR1 SEHNR, CDR2 FQNEAQ (reference sequence). Trimming pared 1 base from V and 5 bases from J, leaving 11 bases between. The CDR3 is 14 residues long. The CDR3: CASSLVQGETEAFF. The DNA for the CDR3 is TGTGCCAGCAGCTTAGTACAGGGAGAGACTGAAGCTTTCTTT.

A note on this clone: No DNA is shown, since the ends of the CDR3 on it are uncertain; the CDR3 is the one TCRdb lists. The CDR3 loop is CASSSSETSGVSYEQYF. V gene TRBV7-2 combines with J gene TRBJ2-7; TRBD2, the table's D call, was not compared with the DNA. CDR1 and CDR2 (germline): SGHTA, FQGNSA. 17 amino acids form the CDR3, both terminal residues included.

V is TRBV29-1 and J is TRBJ1-2, with TRBD1 matching over 8 bases. Germline trimming cut 6 bases from V and 3 bases from J; bases unmatched to any gene: 12. The CDR3 is made up of 15 amino acids. The germline V gene encodes CDR1 SQVTM and CDR2 ANQGSEA. CDR3 protein: CSVGVWDRNDYGYTF. CDR3 sequence (DNA): TGCAGCGTCGGCGTCTGGGACAGGAATGACTATGGCTACACCTTC. Together with reference TRBV29-1 and TRBJ1-2, the CDR3 gives the full variable domain: SAVISQKPSRDICQRGTSLTIQCQVDSQVTMMFWYRQQPGQSLTLIATANQGSEATYESGFVIDKFPISRPNLTFSTLTVSNMSPEDSSIYLCSVGVWDRNDYGYTFGSGTRLTVV.

This chain's CDR3 is CACGDSQNTEAFF. DNA for the CDR3: TGTGCCTGTGGGGACAGCCAAAACACTGAAGCTTTCTTT. The chain joins TRBV2 to TRBJ1-1, with 7 bases fitting TRBD1. The CDR3 has 13 residues. CDR1 and CDR2 (germline): SNHLY, FYNNEI. V was clipped by 11 bases and J by 2 bases; unmatched bases: 8.

The chain recombines TRBV23-1 with TRBJ2-7; no firm D call. TRBV23-1 is an ORF for which the function is uncertain. CDR3 size: 9 residues. Trimming shortened V by 5 bases and J by 5 bases, and 1 base separated the two germline ends. The CDR3 sequence: CASSNEQYF. The CDR3 coding sequence is TGCGCCAGCAGTAACGAGCAGTACTTC.

The chain carries TRBV19 and TRBJ1-5, with TRBD1 as a possible D gene (6 bases). V lost 4 bases and J lost 0, with 7 bases in between. CDR3 length: 14 amino acids. CDR1 and CDR2 from the germline V gene are LNHDA and SQIVND (reference sequence). The CDR3 DNA follows: TGTGCCAGTAGTAACAGGGATAGCAATCAGCCCCAGCATTTT. It translates to CASSNRDSNQPQHF. Together with reference TRBV19 and TRBJ1-5, the CDR3 gives the full variable domain: DGGITQSPKYLFRKEGQNVTLSCEQNLNHDAMYWYRQDPGQGLRLIYYSQIVNDFQKGDIAEGYSVSREKKESFPLTVTSAQKNPTAFYLCASSNRDSNQPQHFGDGTRLSIL.

The rearrangement uses TRBV7-9 and TRBJ1-1; D gene unclear. Trimming stripped 3 bases from V and 0 bases from J, with 8 bases between. Germline CDR1 SEHNR, CDR2 FQNEAQ (reference sequence). The CDR3 covers 14 residues. The CDR3 DNA reads as TGTGCCAGCAGCTTCGGGCTGATGAACACTGAAGCTTTCTTT. Translated: CASSFGLMNTEAFF.

The V gene is TRBV27, the J gene TRBJ2-1, with 9 bases matching TRBD2. V lost 0 bases and J lost 4; bases outside the gene matches: 4. The CDR3 extends over 16 amino acids. Looked up from germline, CDR1 is MNHEY and CDR2 is SMNVEV (reference sequence). The CDR3 is CASSLSASGAYNEQFF. CDR3 nucleotide sequence: TGTGCCAGCAGTTTATCGGCTAGCGGGGCTTACAATGAGCAGTTCTTC.

V gene TRBV7-2 combines with J gene TRBJ2-3; the match to TRBD1 covers 11 bases. Per the germline V gene, CDR1 is SGHTA and CDR2 is FQGNSA. The CDR3 has 16 residues. V gave up 3 bases and J gave up 1 base; unmatched junction bases: 3. The CDR3 coding sequence is TGTGCCAGCAGCTTCCGGGACAGGGGGGGCACAGATACGCAGTATTTT. Translation: CASSFRDRGGTDTQYF. Full variable domain (remainder filled in from reference TRBV7-2 and TRBJ2-3): GAGVSQSPSNKVTEKGKDVELRCDPISGHTALYWYRQSLGQGLEFLIYFQGNSAPDKSGLPSDRFSAERTGGSVSTLTIQRTQQEDSAVYLCASSFRDRGGTDTQYFGPGTRLTVL.

V and J are TRBV30 and TRBJ2-3; 8 bases are shared with TRBD2. J lost 0 bases, V lost 8 bases, and 10 bases had no gene match. The CDR3 loop spans 15 amino acids. Germline V gives CDR1 GTSNPN, CDR2 SVGIG (reference sequence). The CDR3 region has the DNA TGTGCCCTTACGGGGGGGACTACTAGCACAGATACGCAGTATTTT. It specifies CALTGGTTSTDTQYF.

The chain couples TRBV4-1 to TRBJ1-3; D remains ambiguous. This CDR3 contains 12 residues. V lost 5 bases and J 3 bases, leaving 5 bases between the germline ends. Germline-derived CDR1 and CDR2 are MGHRA and YSYEKL. CDR3 sequence reads: CASSENGNTIYF. CDR3 coding DNA: TGCGCCAGCAGCGAGAATGGAAACACCATATATTTT.

As regards this clone: The germline gene is not matched at one end of the junction; a read error may be the cause. The V gene is TRBV7-7, the J gene TRBJ2-1; 7 nucleotides align to TRBD2. CDR1 and CDR2 from the germline V gene are SSHAT and FNYEAQ (reference sequence). This CDR3 has 16 amino acids. The CDR3 is CASSLSSGHSYNEQFF. CDR3 nucleotide sequence: TGTGCTAGCAGCCTGTCTAGCGGCCACTCCTACAATGAGCAGTTCTTC.

This clone was counted between two and nine times. The chain combines TRBV9 with TRBJ1-5; the match to TRBD1 covers 9 bases. This CDR3 region has 14 residues. V shed 3 bases, J shed 5 bases, and the junction held 3 bases outside the gene matches. Germline V gene sequence: CDR1 SGDLS, CDR2 YYNGEE. The CDR3 region has the DNA TGTGCCAGCAGCGCGACAGGGGGTCATCAGCCCCAGCATTTT. Amino acid sequence: CASSATGGHQPQHF.

The chain combines TRBV5-1 with TRBJ2-7; 9 bases fit TRBD2. Germline trimming cut 8 bases from V and 3 bases from J; bases unmatched to any gene: 12. This CDR3 region has 15 residues. Germline assignment: CDR1 SGHRS and CDR2 YFSETQ. CDR3 in amino acids: CASIDLTSGNYEQYF. The DNA of the CDR3 is TGCGCCAGTATCGACCTGACTAGCGGAAACTACGAGCAGTACTTC.